This TCR beta chain was found in a study of cytomegalovirus exposure and HLA in healthy donors. Study information: Across almost 400 genotyped donors, more than 75% landed in the Caucasian-associated ancestry cluster. Findings and limits, study-wide: Analysis performed later found 16,951 TCR beta sequences associated with HLA alleles at 0.05 false discovery rate. In a later analysis, compared with equally common non-associated chains, HLA-associated beta chains were more expanded.

Concerning this clone itself: Its antigen is still unknown.

The PCR employed 60 Vbeta primers together with 13 Jbeta primers. Clones were sequenced by immunoSEQ multiplex PCR, and TCRdb holds only the in-frame ones, with some missing. The sample yields around 160,000 clones, 68% seen once. CDR1 is SGHRS and CDR2 is YFSETQ in the germline V gene. The junction had 7 bases not matched to a gene; V was cut back by 3 bases and J by 6 bases. The CDR3 spans 17 residues. The clonotype was recovered from a woman between 40 and 50 years old in good health and CMV-seropositive. Specimen: PBMCs. The chain carries TRBV5-1 and TRBJ2-1, with 15 bases fitting TRBD2. CDR3 sequence (DNA): TGCGCCAGCAGCTCGCCGGGACTAGCGGGGGGACTCAATGAGCAGTTCTTC. This codes for CASSSPGLAGGLNEQFF.